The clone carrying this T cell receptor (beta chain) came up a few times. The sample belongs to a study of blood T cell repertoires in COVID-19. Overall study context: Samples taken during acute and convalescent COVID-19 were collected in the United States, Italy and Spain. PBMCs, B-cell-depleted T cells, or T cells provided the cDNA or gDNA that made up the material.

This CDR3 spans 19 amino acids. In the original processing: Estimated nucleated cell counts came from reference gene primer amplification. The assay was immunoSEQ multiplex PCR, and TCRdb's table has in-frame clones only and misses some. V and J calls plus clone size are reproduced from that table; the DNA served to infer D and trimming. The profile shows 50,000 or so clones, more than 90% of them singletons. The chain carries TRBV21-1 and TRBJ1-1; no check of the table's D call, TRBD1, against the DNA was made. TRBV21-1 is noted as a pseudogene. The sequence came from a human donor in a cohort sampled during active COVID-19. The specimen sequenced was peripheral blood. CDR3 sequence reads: CASSKGSKRGQGQNTEAFF. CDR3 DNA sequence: TGTGCCAGCAGCAAAGGGTCAAAGAGGGGACAGGGACAGAACACTGAAGCTTTCTTT.